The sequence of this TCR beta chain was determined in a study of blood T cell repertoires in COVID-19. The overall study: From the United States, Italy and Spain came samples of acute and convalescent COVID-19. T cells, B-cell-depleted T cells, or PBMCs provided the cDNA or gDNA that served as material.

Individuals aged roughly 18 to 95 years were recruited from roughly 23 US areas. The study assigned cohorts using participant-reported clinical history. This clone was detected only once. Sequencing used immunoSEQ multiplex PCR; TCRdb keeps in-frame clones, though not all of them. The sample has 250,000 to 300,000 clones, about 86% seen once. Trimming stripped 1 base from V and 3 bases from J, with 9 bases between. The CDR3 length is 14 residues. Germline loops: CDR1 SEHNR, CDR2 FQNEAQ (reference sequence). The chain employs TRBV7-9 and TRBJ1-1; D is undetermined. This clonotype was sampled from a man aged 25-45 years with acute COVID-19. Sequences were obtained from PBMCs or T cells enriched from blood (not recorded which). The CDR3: CASSLGFLDTEAFF. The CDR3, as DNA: TGTGCCAGCAGCTTAGGGTTTTTAGACACTGAAGCTTTCTTT.